The 31 T cell receptor beta chains listed next were all sequenced from one sample in a study of blood T cell repertoires in COVID-19. Sequenced by immunoSEQ multiplex PCR; TCRdb stores in-frame clones only, minus some. Among about 410,000 clones listed, approximately 90% were seen once. The specimen was peripheral blood. Source of these receptors: a woman between 40 and 50 years old with COVID-19, enrolled during active disease.

This chain connects TRBV28 to TRBJ1-1; TRBD1 aligns across 11 bases. The CDR3 consists of 15 residues. Looked up from germline, CDR1 is MDHEN and CDR2 is SYDVKM. After removal of 4 bases from V and 8 bases from J, the junction contained 9 bases not matched to a gene. The CDR3, as DNA: TGTGCCAGCAGTTCCCGGGACAGGGGGAATACGGAAGCTTTCTTT. This codes for CASSSRDRGNTEAFF.

This rearrangement joins TRBV6-5 to TRBJ1-2; D is unresolved. The CDR3 extends over 14 amino acids. V was cut by 6 bases and J by 4 bases, with 15 bases left in between. Germline values: CDR1 MNHEY, CDR2 SVGAGI. The DNA of the CDR3 is TGTGCCAGCAGACATACTACCACCGGCTATGGCTACACCTTC. It translates to CASRHTTTGYGYTF.

The V call is TRBV28, the J call TRBJ1-5; tentatively, D is TRBD1 (6 bases). The CDR3 spans 14 residues. V was shortened by 6 bases and J by 0 bases, with 9 bases between the two germline ends. Germline CDR1 and CDR2: MDHEN and SYDVKM. As DNA, the CDR3 is TGTGCCAGCAGCCGACAGGTTAGCAATCAGCCCCAGCATTTT. Translated: CASSRQVSNQPQHF.

This clone appeared a single time. CDR3 sequence reads: CASSQVRQNIQYF. CDR3 nucleotides: TGCGCCAGCAGCCAAGTTCGTCAAAACATTCAGTACTTC. The V and J genes are TRBV4-3 and TRBJ2-4; D unclear. Germline V lookup: CDR1 LGHNA, CDR2 YSLEER. Trimming took off 1 base at V and 5 bases at J, with 6 bases between the two ends. CDR3 length equals 13 residues.

This clone was detected once. V usage is TRBV28 and J usage is TRBJ2-7, with 7 bases aligning to TRBD1. V shed 2 bases and J 3 bases; nucleotides not matched to a gene: 10. CDR1 MDHEN and CDR2 SYDVKM come from the germline V gene. This CDR3 is 16 amino acids long. The CDR3 loop is CASSLKLDRAGYEQYF. CDR3 in DNA: TGTGCCAGCAGTTTAAAACTCGACAGGGCGGGCTACGAGCAGTACTTC.

J is TRBJ2-1 and V is TRBV2; 15 nucleotides line up with TRBD2. CDR3 length equals 18 residues. Trimming cost V 2 bases and J 7 bases; bases outside gene matches: 9. The germline gives CDR1 SNHLY, CDR2 FYNNEI. The CDR3 DNA sequence: TGTGCCAGCAGTGAATGGACGGGACTAGCGGGAGGAACGAATGAGCAGTTCTTC. Translated, it gives CASSEWTGLAGGTNEQFF.

This chain uses TRBV15 with TRBJ2-6; TRBD1 matches 11 bases. The germline CDR1 and CDR2 sequences are LNHNV and YYDKDF (reference sequence). This CDR3 has 20 amino acids. V shed 0 bases, J shed 1 base, and the junction held 8 bases outside the gene matches. The DNA for the CDR3 is TGTGCCACCAGCAGAGAGATAATTGGACAGGGGGCATCTGGGGCCAACGTCCTGACTTTC. This translates into CATSREIIGQGASGANVLTF.

This clone was seen once. The J gene is TRBJ2-3, the V gene TRBV7-2; tentative D call: TRBD1 (5 bases). V was cut by 4 bases and J by 3 bases, with 11 bases left in between. The CDR3 has 14 residues. Germline loops: CDR1 SGHTA, CDR2 FQGNSA. CDR3 nucleotide sequence: TGTGCCAGCAGCTCTCGACAGTTTACAGATACGCAGTATTTT. Protein sequence: CASSSRQFTDTQYF.

The table lists this clone with a count of one. The chain combines TRBV6-5 with TRBJ1-2; 7 bases line up with TRBD1. CDR3 size: 14 residues. The V gene end was trimmed by 6 bases and the J gene end by 2 bases; junction bases not matched to a gene: 6. Germline CDR1 MNHEY, CDR2 SVGAGI. The CDR3 reads CASSHGTANYGYTF. DNA for the CDR3: TGTGCCAGCAGCCACGGGACAGCCAACTATGGCTACACCTTC.

This chain joins TRBV27 and TRBJ1-1; D is ambiguous. V gave up 8 bases and J gave up 1 base, with 23 bases separating them. CDR3 size: 17 residues. Germline lookup yields CDR1 MNHEY and CDR2 SMNVEV (reference sequence). The CDR3 sequence: CASPSRPSRLENTEAFF. DNA of the CDR3: TGTGCCAGCCCTTCCCGACCCAGCAGGCTCGAGAACACTGAAGCTTTCTTT.

The chain recombines TRBV14 with TRBJ1-2; no clear D. The CDR3 is made up of 14 amino acids. Germline V gives CDR1 SGHDN, CDR2 FVKESK. The V and J ends lost 0 bases and 5 bases respectively, with 10 bases between them. CDR3 residues: CASSQELRRYGYTF. CDR3 nucleotides: TGTGCCAGCAGCCAAGAGCTTAGGAGGTATGGCTACACCTTC.

This chain connects TRBV11-2 to TRBJ2-7, with D unresolved. The germline V and J ends were trimmed by 4 bases and 4 bases, with 5 bases remaining between them. Germline CDR1 and CDR2: SGHAT and FQNNGV. CDR3 length: 11 residues. The CDR3 coding sequence is TGTGCCAGCAGCTCAGGATACGAGCAGTACTTC. Its protein is CASSSGYEQYF. Looking up the rest from reference TRBV11-2 and TRBJ2-7 gives the full variable domain: EAGVAQSPRYKIIEKRQSVAFWCNPISGHATLYWYQQILGQGPKLLIQFQNNGVVDDSQLPKDRFSAERLKGVDSTLKIQPAKLEDSAVYLCASSSGYEQYFGPGTRLTVT.

This sequence joins TRBV12-5 and TRBJ1-5, with D possibly matching TRBD1 (6 bases). Trimming removed 0 bases at V and 0 bases at J, with 15 bases between. Germline CDR1 reads LGHNT; CDR2 reads FRNRAP. CDR3 size: 18 residues. CDR3 sequence reads: CASGLVWGGSYSNQPQHF. CDR3 in DNA: TGTGCTAGTGGTTTGGTATGGGGGGGCTCCTATAGCAATCAGCCCCAGCATTTT.

The V call is TRBV18, the J call TRBJ1-5; the D is unclear. CDR3 length equals 16 residues. CDR1 is KGHSH, CDR2 LQKENI, per germline. V dropped 4 bases and J dropped 5 bases, with 18 bases sitting between them. The DNA for the CDR3 is TGTGCCAGCTCACTGCTGCCATGGAGGACTTATCAGCCCCAGCATTTT. Its translation is CASSLLPWRTYQPQHF.

The rearrangement links TRBV9 to TRBJ2-2, with a tentative D call TRBD2 (5 bases). Deletions cut 4 bases from V and 6 bases from J, with 16 bases between. CDR1 is SGDLS and CDR2 is YYNGEE in the germline V gene. CDR3 size: 15 residues. This CDR3 is CASSPMGSDPGELFF. CDR3 nucleotide sequence: TGTGCCAGCAGCCCCATGGGGAGTGATCCCGGGGAGCTGTTTTTT. The full variable domain, completed using reference TRBV9 and TRBJ2-2, is DSGVTQTPKHLITATGQRVTLRCSPRSGDLSVYWYQQSLDQGLQFLIQYYNGEERAKGNILERFSAQQFPDLHSELNLSSLELGDSALYFCASSPMGSDPGELFFGEGSRLTVL.

The chain's CDR3 is CASSLAGQGTYNEQFF. In nucleotides, the CDR3 is TGTGCCAGCAGCTTGGCTGGACAGGGCACCTACAATGAGCAGTTCTTC. The rearrangement links TRBV5-4 to TRBJ2-1, with 8 bases matching TRBD1. The CDR3 is made up of 16 amino acids. The germline V gene has CDR1 SGHNT and CDR2 YYREEE (reference sequence). V trimming: 0 bases; J trimming: 2 bases; junction bases outside the gene matches: 4.

V and J are TRBV7-9 and TRBJ2-5; tentatively, D is TRBD2 (5 bases). The V gene's germline CDR1 is SEHNR and CDR2 FQNEAQ (reference sequence). Trimming took off 4 bases at V and 0 bases at J, with 12 bases between the two ends. This CDR3 spans 15 amino acids. CDR3 amino acids: CASSSPGVDQETQYF. In DNA, the CDR3 is TGTGCCAGCAGCTCGCCCGGGGTAGACCAAGAGACCCAGTACTTC.

The chain is built from TRBV5-1 and TRBJ2-1, with 7 bases lining up with TRBD2. The CDR3 is 14 residues long. Germline V gives CDR1 SGHRS, CDR2 YFSETQ. V dropped 7 bases and J dropped 8; count of bases not matched to a gene: 12. The CDR3 DNA follows: TGCGCCAGCGGAAGAGCGGGGAAAAGCGATGAGCAGTTCTTC. It translates to CASGRAGKSDEQFF.

The rearrangement links TRBV28 to TRBJ2-2, with D unclear. Trimming removed 7 bases from V and 0 bases from J, with 15 bases in between. This CDR3 is built from 16 residues. Germline assignment: CDR1 MDHEN and CDR2 SYDVKM. The CDR3 is CASTSTAATNTGELFF. The CDR3 DNA is TGTGCCAGCACCTCGACGGCGGCAACGAACACCGGGGAGCTGTTTTTT.

The chain uses TRBV5-4 and TRBJ1-3; D gene unclear. The CDR3 has 13 amino acids. With 2 bases removed from V and 5 bases from J, the gap between germline ends came to 8 bases. Per germline, CDR1 SGHNT and CDR2 YYREEE (reference sequence). This CDR3 is CASSFRGRNTIYF. The CDR3 DNA reads TGTGCCAGCAGCTTTCGGGGAAGAAACACCATATATTTT.

CDR3 bases: TGTGCCAGCAGGCGAACCCGAGAAGCTTTCTTT. As protein: CASRRTREAFF. The rearrangement joins TRBV12-3 or TRBV12-4 to TRBJ1-1; D is uncertain. Trimming removed 6 bases at V and 8 bases at J, with 10 bases between. The CDR3 is made up of 11 amino acids.

The rearrangement links TRBV19 to TRBJ1-4, with no clear D. The germline CDR1 and CDR2 sequences are LNHDA and SQIVND (reference sequence). The CDR3 contains 13 residues. V was trimmed by 7 bases and J by 8 bases, leaving 14 bases between them. The CDR3: CASKKEVTEKLFF. CDR3 nucleotides: TGTGCCAGTAAGAAAGAGGTTACGGAAAAACTGTTTTTT. Complete variable domain (other parts from reference TRBV19 and TRBJ1-4): DGGITQSPKYLFRKEGQNVTLSCEQNLNHDAMYWYRQDPGQGLRLIYYSQIVNDFQKGDIAEGYSVSREKKESFPLTVTSAQKNPTAFYLCASKKEVTEKLFFGSGTQLSVL.

The gene calls are TRBV9 and TRBJ2-1; possible D gene TRBD2, 5 bases. The germline V gene encodes CDR1 SGDLS and CDR2 YYNGEE. CDR3 length: 15 residues. V dropped 0 bases and J dropped 7 bases, with 14 bases sitting between them. CDR3: CASSVGGRLQNEQFF. CDR3 bases: TGTGCCAGCAGCGTAGGTGGGAGACTTCAGAATGAGCAGTTCTTC.

V is TRBV7-2 and J is TRBJ2-5; no clear D gene. This CDR3 is built from 14 residues. V shed 5 bases and J shed 5 bases, with 15 bases lying between them. CDR1 is SGHTA and CDR2 is FQGNSA in the germline V gene. The CDR3 bases are TGTGCCAGCAGCCCTCGGTTGGCCGGGGAGACCCAGTACTTC. As protein: CASSPRLAGETQYF. The complete variable domain, with remaining parts taken from reference TRBV7-2 and TRBJ2-5, reads GAGVSQSPSNKVTEKGKDVELRCDPISGHTALYWYRQSLGQGLEFLIYFQGNSAPDKSGLPSDRFSAERTGGSVSTLTIQRTQQEDSAVYLCASSPRLAGETQYFGPGTRLLVL.

The V gene is TRBV4-1, the J gene TRBJ1-3; 7 bases line up with TRBD1. The germline V gene has CDR1 MGHRA and CDR2 YSYEKL. This CDR3 contains 15 residues. The V and J ends lost 1 base and 7 bases, in that order; junction bases with no gene match: 7. CDR3 nucleotide sequence: TGCGCCAGCAGCCAAGTTCAGGGGGTTCGGAACACCATATATTTT. Translated: CASSQVQGVRNTIYF.

V usage is TRBV5-1 and J usage is TRBJ1-1; 9 bases fit TRBD1. Germline lookup yields CDR1 SGHRS and CDR2 YFSETQ. V lost 0 bases and J lost 5; bases outside the gene matches: 5. This CDR3 has 15 amino acids. The DNA for the CDR3 is TGCGCCAGCAGCTTGGGGGGACAGGGCGAAACTGAAGCTTTCTTT. This sequence encodes CASSLGGQGETEAFF.

The DNA of the CDR3 is TGTGCCAGAAGCCATCCACGGGACAGGGGATGCGAGCAGTACTTC. Its translation is CARSHPRDRGCEQYF. V and J are TRBV5-3 and TRBJ2-7; 10 nucleotides agree with TRBD1. TRBV5-3 is filed as an ORF, its function uncertain. V shed 4 bases and J 6 bases; nucleotides not matched to a gene: 10. The CDR3 covers 15 residues.

This chain joins TRBV6-5 and TRBJ2-7; 7 positions agree with TRBD2. The J segment lost 0 bases and the V segment lost 10 bases, leaving 12 bases of the junction unmatched. Per germline, CDR1 MNHEY and CDR2 SVGAGI. This CDR3 contains 15 residues. CDR3 residues: CATSGVAGGSYEQYF. Here the CDR3 DNA reads TGTGCCACCTCCGGAGTAGCGGGTGGCTCCTACGAGCAGTACTTC.

This chain uses TRBV6-6 with TRBJ2-1; 10 bases fit TRBD2. V was clipped by 4 bases and J by 7 bases; unmatched bases: 10. The CDR3 is 16 residues long. From germline, CDR1 is MNHNY and CDR2 SVGAGI (reference sequence). CDR3 amino acids: CASSFGSGRALNEQFF. The CDR3 DNA sequence: TGTGCCAGCAGTTTTGGGAGCGGGAGGGCCTTGAATGAGCAGTTCTTC.

The chain couples TRBV28 to TRBJ2-2; 7 bases line up with TRBD2. The CDR3 is made up of 15 amino acids. The germline V gene encodes CDR1 MDHEN and CDR2 SYDVKM. The V and J ends lost 6 bases and 1 base, in that order; junction bases with no gene match: 5. CDR3 protein: CASRPTSENTGELFF. In DNA, the CDR3 is TGTGCCAGCAGACCTACTAGCGAGAACACCGGGGAGCTGTTTTTT.

The chain combines TRBV5-6 with TRBJ1-2; 7 bases are shared with TRBD1. CDR3 size: 15 residues. The germline V gene encodes CDR1 SGHDT and CDR2 YYEEEE. V was pared by 3 bases and J by 1 base, with 6 bases of the junction left unmatched. The CDR3 DNA reads TGTGCCAGCAGCTCCTTGGACAGGAGTAACTATGGCTACACCTTC. It codes for CASSSLDRSNYGYTF.